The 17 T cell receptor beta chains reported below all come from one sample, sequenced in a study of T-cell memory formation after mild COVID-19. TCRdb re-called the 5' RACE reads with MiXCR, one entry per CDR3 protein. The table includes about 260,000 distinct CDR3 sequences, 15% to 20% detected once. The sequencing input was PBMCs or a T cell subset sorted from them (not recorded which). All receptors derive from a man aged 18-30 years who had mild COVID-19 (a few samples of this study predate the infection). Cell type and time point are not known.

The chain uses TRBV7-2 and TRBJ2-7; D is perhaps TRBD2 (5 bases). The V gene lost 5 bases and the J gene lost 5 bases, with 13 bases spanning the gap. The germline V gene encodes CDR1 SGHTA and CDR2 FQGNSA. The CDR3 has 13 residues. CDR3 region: CASSRTVRDEQYF. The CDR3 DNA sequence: TGTGCCAGCAGCCGGACTGTTCGGGACGAGCAGTACTTC.

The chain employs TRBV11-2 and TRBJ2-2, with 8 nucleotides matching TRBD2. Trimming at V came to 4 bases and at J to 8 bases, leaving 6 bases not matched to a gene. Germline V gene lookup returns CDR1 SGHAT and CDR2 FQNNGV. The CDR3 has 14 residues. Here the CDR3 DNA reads TGTGCCAGCAGCTCGGCGCGGGGGGTTGGGGAGCTGTTTTTT. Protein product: CASSSARGVGELFF. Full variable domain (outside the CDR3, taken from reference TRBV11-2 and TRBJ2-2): EAGVAQSPRYKIIEKRQSVAFWCNPISGHATLYWYQQILGQGPKLLIQFQNNGVVDDSQLPKDRFSAERLKGVDSTLKIQPAKLEDSAVYLCASSSARGVGELFFGEGSRLTVL.

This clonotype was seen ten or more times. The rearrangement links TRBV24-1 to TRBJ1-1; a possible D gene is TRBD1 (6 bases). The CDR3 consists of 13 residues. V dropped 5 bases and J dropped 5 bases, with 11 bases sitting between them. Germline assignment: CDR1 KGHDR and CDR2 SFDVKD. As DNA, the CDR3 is TGTGCCACCAGTGCAGGGGCGTATACTGAAGCTTTCTTT. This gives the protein CATSAGAYTEAFF.

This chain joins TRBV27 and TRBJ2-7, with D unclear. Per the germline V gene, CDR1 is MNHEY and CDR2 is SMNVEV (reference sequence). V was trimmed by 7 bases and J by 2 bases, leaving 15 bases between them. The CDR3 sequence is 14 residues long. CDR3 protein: CASTSPTHPYEQYF. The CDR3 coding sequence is TGTGCCAGCACCTCCCCTACCCACCCCTACGAGCAGTACTTC.

CDR3 in amino acids: CASSQNLGPYGTGAFF. The CDR3 DNA reads as TGTGCCAGCAGCCAAAACCTTGGGCCTTACGGGACAGGGGCTTTCTTT. The rearrangement uses TRBV3-1 and TRBJ1-1; the match to TRBD1 covers 9 bases. The germline gives CDR1 LGHDT, CDR2 YNNKEL (reference sequence). V lost 2 bases to trimming and J lost 11 bases; unmatched junction nucleotides: 15. The CDR3 totals 16 residues.

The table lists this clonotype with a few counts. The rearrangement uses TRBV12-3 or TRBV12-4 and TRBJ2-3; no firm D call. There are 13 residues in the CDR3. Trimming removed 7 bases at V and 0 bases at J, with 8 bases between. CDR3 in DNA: TGTGCCAGCACCCCGGTGAGCACAGATACGCAGTATTTT. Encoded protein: CASTPVSTDTQYF.

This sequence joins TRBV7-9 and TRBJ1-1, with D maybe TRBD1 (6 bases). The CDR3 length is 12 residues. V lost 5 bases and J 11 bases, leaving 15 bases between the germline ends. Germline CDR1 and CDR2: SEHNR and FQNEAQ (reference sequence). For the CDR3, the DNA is TGTGCCAGCAGCCGGCAGGGGAGGGTGGCTTTCTTT. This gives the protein CASSRQGRVAFF. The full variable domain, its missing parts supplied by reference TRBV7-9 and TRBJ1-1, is DTGVSQNPRHKITKRGQNVTFRCDPISEHNRLYWYRQTLGQGPEFLTYFQNEAQLEKSRLLSDRFSAERPKGSFSTLEIQRTEQGDSAMYLCASSRQGRVAFFGQGTRLTVV.

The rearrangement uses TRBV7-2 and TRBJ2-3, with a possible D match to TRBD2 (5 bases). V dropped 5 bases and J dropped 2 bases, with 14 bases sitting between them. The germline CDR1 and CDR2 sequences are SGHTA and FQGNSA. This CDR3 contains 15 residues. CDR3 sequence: CASSIPTSDTDTQYF. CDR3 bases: TGTGCCAGCAGCATACCTACTAGTGACACAGATACGCAGTATTTT.

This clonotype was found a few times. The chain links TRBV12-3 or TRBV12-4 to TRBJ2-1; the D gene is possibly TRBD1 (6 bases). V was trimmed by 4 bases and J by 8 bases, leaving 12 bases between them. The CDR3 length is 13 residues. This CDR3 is CASSSDRFDEQFF. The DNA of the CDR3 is TGTGCCAGCAGTTCAGACAGGTTCGATGAGCAGTTCTTC.

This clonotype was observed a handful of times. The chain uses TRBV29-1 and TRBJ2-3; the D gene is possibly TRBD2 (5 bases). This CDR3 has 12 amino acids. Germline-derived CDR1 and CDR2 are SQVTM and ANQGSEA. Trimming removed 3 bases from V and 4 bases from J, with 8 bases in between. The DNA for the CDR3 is TGCAGCGTTGAGATCGGGGCAGATACGCAGTATTTT. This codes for CSVEIGADTQYF.

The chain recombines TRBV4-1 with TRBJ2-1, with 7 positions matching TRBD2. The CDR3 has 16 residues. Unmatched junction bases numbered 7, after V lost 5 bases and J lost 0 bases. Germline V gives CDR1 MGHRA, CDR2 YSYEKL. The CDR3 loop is CASSAVGGSSYNEQFF. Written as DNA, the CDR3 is TGCGCCAGCAGCGCAGTCGGGGGGAGCTCCTACAATGAGCAGTTCTTC.

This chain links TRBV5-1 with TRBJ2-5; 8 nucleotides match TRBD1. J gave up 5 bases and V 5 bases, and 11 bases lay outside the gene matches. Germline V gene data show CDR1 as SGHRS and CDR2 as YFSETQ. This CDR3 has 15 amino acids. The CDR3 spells CASSPGTGGGETQYF. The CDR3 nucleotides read TGCGCCAGCAGTCCCGGGACAGGCGGTGGGGAGACCCAGTACTTC.

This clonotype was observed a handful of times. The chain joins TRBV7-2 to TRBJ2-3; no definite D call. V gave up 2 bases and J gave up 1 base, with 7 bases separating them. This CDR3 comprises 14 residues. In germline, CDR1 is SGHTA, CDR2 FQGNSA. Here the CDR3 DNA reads TGTGCCAGCAGCTTAATGGACGGCACAGATACGCAGTATTTT. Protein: CASSLMDGTDTQYF.

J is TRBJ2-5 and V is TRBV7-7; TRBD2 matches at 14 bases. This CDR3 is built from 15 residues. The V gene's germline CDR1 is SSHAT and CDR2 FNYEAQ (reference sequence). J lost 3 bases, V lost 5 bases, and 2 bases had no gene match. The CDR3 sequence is CASSTTSGGEETQYF. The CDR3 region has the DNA TGTGCCAGCAGCACGACTAGCGGGGGGGAAGAGACCCAGTACTTC.

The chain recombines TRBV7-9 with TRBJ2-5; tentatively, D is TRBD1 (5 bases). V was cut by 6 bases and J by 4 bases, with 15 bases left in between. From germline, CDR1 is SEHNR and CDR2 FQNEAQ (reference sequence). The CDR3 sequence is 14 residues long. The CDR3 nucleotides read TGTGCCAGCAGACGGACATCCTTCGGAGAGACCCAGTACTTC. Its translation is CASRRTSFGETQYF.

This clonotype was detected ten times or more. The CDR3 DNA reads TGCGCCAGCAGCCAAGGGGGCAGCCTTAACACTGAAGCTTTCTTT. Translating gives CASSQGGSLNTEAFF. V is TRBV4-1 and J is TRBJ1-1; maybe TRBD1 (5 bases). CDR3 size: 15 residues. With 1 base removed from V and 2 bases from J, the gap between germline ends came to 11 bases. The germline gives CDR1 MGHRA, CDR2 YSYEKL.

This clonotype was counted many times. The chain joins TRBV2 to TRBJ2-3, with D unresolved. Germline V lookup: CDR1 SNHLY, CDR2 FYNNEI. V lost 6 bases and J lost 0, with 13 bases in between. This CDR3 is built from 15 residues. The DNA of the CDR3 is TGTGCCAGCAGGGCTACGTCGGATAGCACAGATACGCAGTATTTT. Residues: CASRATSDSTDTQYF.